These 30 T cell receptor beta chains came from one sample sequenced in a study of blood T cells in healthy people across ages. A second about 7 to 11 cycle PCR used barcoded and J-beta primers. In TCRdb, the 5' RACE reads were re-called with MiXCR into one record per CDR3 protein. Found here are 1.8 million or so distinct CDR3 sequences, roughly two fifths of them singletons; the top ten hold 23%. The source material was blood. The receptor source for this set is a human donor in good health.

CDR3 sequence reads: CSALGLATDTQYF. CDR3 coding DNA: TGCAGTGCCCTGGGACTAGCAACAGATACGCAGTATTTT. This rearrangement joins TRBV20-1 to TRBJ2-3, with TRBD2 identical over 9 bases. The CDR3 consists of 13 residues. CDR1 and CDR2 from the germline V gene are DFQATT and SNEGSKA (reference sequence). The junction had 4 bases not matched to a gene; V was cut back by 6 bases and J by 3 bases.

V usage is TRBV15 and J usage is TRBJ1-2, with D maybe TRBD1 (5 bases). V was clipped by 0 bases and J by 7 bases, with 9 bases between them. This CDR3 is built from 13 residues. Germline V gene sequence: CDR1 LNHNV, CDR2 YYDKDF (reference sequence). For the CDR3, the DNA is TGTGCCACCAGCAGAGATACGACAGTTGGCTACACCTTC. Translation: CATSRDTTVGYTF.

The V call is TRBV7-6, the J call TRBJ2-7, with TRBD1 matching 10 bases. This CDR3 spans 14 amino acids. The V and J ends lost 5 bases and 6 bases, in that order; junction bases with no gene match: 7. Germline V gene sequence: CDR1 SGHVS, CDR2 FNYEAQ. Written as DNA, the CDR3 is TGTGCCAGCAGCAAGGGACAGGGGCGGCGCGAGCAGTACTTC. Translation gives CASSKGQGRREQYF.

This clonotype was recorded many times. The chain combines TRBV10-3 with TRBJ2-7; D is undetermined. From germline, CDR1 is ENHRY and CDR2 SYGVKD. The V end lost 0 bases, the J end lost 3 bases, and 9 bases lay between the germline ends. The CDR3 spans 14 residues. The CDR3 nucleotides read TGTGCCATCAGTGAGTCCGTCGGAATCTACGAGCAGTACTTC. Its protein product is CAISESVGIYEQYF.

A few counts support this clonotype. The rearrangement uses TRBV6-6 and TRBJ1-1, with D perhaps TRBD1 (5 bases). V was cut by 1 base and J by 3 bases, with 12 bases left in between. Germline CDR1 and CDR2: MNHNY and SVGAGI (reference sequence). CDR3 size: 15 residues. The chain's CDR3 is CASSYYRLGDTEAFF. CDR3 in DNA: TGTGCCAGCAGTTACTACAGGCTTGGGGACACTGAAGCTTTCTTT.

The V gene is TRBV7-3, the J gene TRBJ2-2; 11 positions match TRBD2. J was trimmed by 4 bases and V by 1 base; bases with no gene match: 8. Germline V gives CDR1 SGHTA, CDR2 FQGTGA. The length of the CDR3 is 18 residues. The CDR3, as DNA: TGTGCCAGCAGCTTAAATCGCCCTAGCGGGGGGCCCACCGGGGAGCTGTTTTTT. It codes for CASSLNRPSGGPTGELFF.

CDR3 amino acids: CASRTRESNQPQHF. The CDR3 DNA reads TGTGCCAGCAGGACCAGAGAAAGCAATCAGCCCCAGCATTTT. V gene TRBV6-2 or TRBV6-3 combines with J gene TRBJ1-5; D is ambiguous. The CDR3 runs 14 residues. Germline assignment: CDR1 MNHEY and CDR2 SVGEGT. V lost 6 bases and J 1 base, leaving 10 bases between the germline ends.

V and J are TRBV6-5 and TRBJ1-4; 9 nucleotides line up with TRBD1. V lost 0 bases and J lost 4; bases outside the gene matches: 6. This CDR3 spans 17 amino acids. From germline, CDR1 is MNHEY and CDR2 SVGAGI. CDR3 loop: CASSYSHRGHGNEKLFF. The CDR3 DNA sequence: TGTGCCAGCAGTTACTCGCACAGGGGGCACGGTAATGAAAAACTGTTTTTT.

Ten or more counts support this clonotype. The gene calls are TRBV6-6 and TRBJ1-1, with unresolved D. Germline CDR1 MNHNY, CDR2 SVGAGI (reference sequence). The CDR3 length is 15 residues. V was clipped by 2 bases and J by 3 bases, with 13 bases between them. Here the CDR3 DNA reads TGTGCCAGCAGTTACGGTCGGATGGGAGACACTGAAGCTTTCTTT. It is translated as CASSYGRMGDTEAFF.

CDR3 protein: CASSQSPTSLFF. CDR3 nucleotides: TGTGCCAGCAGCCAATCCCCGACTTCACTGTTTTTT. The V call is TRBV3-1, the J call TRBJ1-4, with no clear D. There are 12 residues in the CDR3. Germline V gives CDR1 LGHDT, CDR2 YNNKEL (reference sequence). The V end lost 2 bases, the J end lost 13 bases, and 11 bases lay between the germline ends.

This clonotype was observed a few times. The CDR3 region is CANSDTGGILPQYF. CDR3 sequence (DNA): TGTGCCAACAGCGACACAGGGGGAATATTGCCCCAGTACTTC. The rearrangement uses TRBV6-6 and TRBJ2-5; 8 nucleotides agree with TRBD1. V shed 10 bases, J shed 9 bases, and the junction held 16 bases outside the gene matches. The germline V gene has CDR1 MNHNY and CDR2 SVGAGI (reference sequence). The CDR3 runs to 14 residues.

V and J are TRBV6-2 or TRBV6-3 and TRBJ2-6; 8 bases fit TRBD1. The CDR3 spans 16 residues. The junction had 4 bases not matched to a gene; V was cut back by 5 bases and J by 1 base. The germline CDR1 and CDR2 sequences are MNHEY and SVGEGT. This CDR3 reads CASSGTGRSGANVLTF. CDR3 bases: TGTGCCAGCAGTGGGACAGGCCGGTCTGGGGCCAACGTCCTGACTTTC.

The chain joins TRBV25-1 to TRBJ2-7, with TRBD1 matching over 10 bases. Germline V gene lookup returns CDR1 MGHDK and CDR2 SYGVNS. The CDR3 is made up of 14 amino acids. The ends lost 0 bases at V and 7 bases at J; junction bases unmatched: 3. The CDR3 nucleotides read TGTGCCAGCAGTGAATACGACAGGGGGCTAGAGCAGTACTTC. It encodes CASSEYDRGLEQYF.

CDR3 bases: TGTGCCAGCAGTAACCGCCGAGGCGGCTCTGAAGCTTTCTTT. Translation gives CASSNRRGGSEAFF. J is TRBJ1-1 and V is TRBV6-5; D remains unclear. CDR3 size: 14 residues. From germline, CDR1 is MNHEY and CDR2 SVGAGI. With 5 bases removed from V and 6 bases from J, the gap between germline ends came to 16 bases.

This sequence joins TRBV18 and TRBJ2-7; D unresolved. Germline CDR1 reads KGHSH; CDR2 reads LQKENI. The CDR3 is made up of 14 amino acids. The germline V and J ends were trimmed by 3 bases and 2 bases, with 11 bases remaining between them. Here the CDR3 reads CASSPGFQAYEQYF. CDR3 coding DNA: TGTGCCAGCTCACCGGGGTTCCAGGCCTACGAGCAGTACTTC.

A note on this clonotype: This may be a read error: a much more frequent sequence differs by one nucleotide. This chain links TRBV4-3 with TRBJ2-4, with D uncertain. Trimming pared 7 bases from V and 13 bases from J, leaving 23 bases between. The CDR3 is made up of 14 amino acids. In germline, CDR1 is LGHNA, CDR2 YSLEER. The CDR3 protein is CASNLGILSLEQYF. CDR3 sequence (DNA): TGCGCCAGCAACCTAGGGATCCTCTCCTTGGAGCAGTACTTC.

The V gene is TRBV29-1, the J gene TRBJ2-3, with D hard to call. The ends were cut back, 5 bases at V and 10 bases at J, with 13 bases in the middle. The germline V gene has CDR1 SQVTM and CDR2 ANQGSEA. The CDR3 covers 11 residues. The CDR3 nucleotides are TGCAGCGTTTTGGTGGAGTATGCGCAGTATTTT. Protein product: CSVLVEYAQYF.

The V and J genes are TRBV11-3 and TRBJ2-3, with D perhaps assigned TRBD1 or TRBD2 (5 bases each). Germline V gives CDR1 SGHNT, CDR2 YENEEA. The CDR3 runs to 16 residues. V was shortened by 5 bases and J by 0 bases, with 15 bases between the two germline ends. CDR3 loop: CASSLGTVASTDTQYF. The CDR3 coding sequence is TGTGCCAGCAGCCTCGGGACGGTGGCTAGCACAGATACGCAGTATTTT.

On this clonotype itself: Its ends do not fully match the called genes, so a read error is possible. The chain has TRBV11-2 and TRBJ2-5; 12 bases match TRBD2. Germline V gene data show CDR1 as SGHAT and CDR2 as FQNNGV. CDR3 length equals 15 residues. The chain's CDR3 is CASSLAGGIQGTQYF. The DNA for the CDR3 is TGTGCCAGCAGCCTAGCGGGGGGGATCCAAGGGACCCAGTACTTC.

The gene calls are TRBV7-8 and TRBJ2-1; D gene unclear. This CDR3 is 16 amino acids long. Germline CDR1 and CDR2: SGHVS and FQNEAQ. V was shortened by 6 bases and J by 0 bases, with 15 bases between the two germline ends. The CDR3 loop reads CASSRNHLGSYNEQFF. The CDR3 DNA reads TGTGCCAGCAGTCGAAATCACCTGGGCTCCTACAATGAGCAGTTCTTC. Full variable domain (remainder filled in from reference TRBV7-8 and TRBJ2-1): GAGVSQSPRYKVAKRGQDVALRCDPISGHVSLFWYQQALGQGPEFLTYFQNEAQLDKSGLPSDRFFAERPEGSVSTLKIQRTQQEDSAVYLCASSRNHLGSYNEQFFGPGTRLTVL.

The table lists this clonotype with a few counts. The rearrangement links TRBV12-3 or TRBV12-4 to TRBJ2-1; 10 nucleotides agree with TRBD2. The CDR3 is 15 residues long. Trimming at V came to 5 bases and at J to 4 bases, leaving 5 bases not matched to a gene. CDR3 in DNA: TGTGCCAGCAGTCGAGCGGGGGGGAAATACAATGAGCAGTTCTTC. Protein sequence: CASSRAGGKYNEQFF.

The rearrangement uses TRBV9 and TRBJ2-2; 7 nucleotides agree with TRBD1. Germline V gene lookup returns CDR1 SGDLS and CDR2 YYNGEE. Unmatched junction bases numbered 9, after V lost 0 bases and J lost 4 bases. The CDR3 has 17 residues. As DNA, the CDR3 is TGTGCCAGCAGCGTAGAAGCAGGGAAGGGGGCCACCGGGGAGCTGTTTTTT. This sequence encodes CASSVEAGKGATGELFF.

The chain couples TRBV7-9 to TRBJ2-1; maybe TRBD2 (6 bases). The germline gives CDR1 SEHNR, CDR2 FQNEAQ (reference sequence). This CDR3 spans 15 amino acids. The V and J ends lost 5 bases and 6 bases respectively, with 17 bases between them. CDR3 protein: CASSRRGERGNEQFF. The CDR3 bases are TGTGCCAGCAGCCGGCGCGGGGAGAGGGGCAATGAGCAGTTCTTC.

The chain carries TRBV28 and TRBJ1-6; D is perhaps TRBD1 (5 bases). Trimming stripped 6 bases from V and 7 bases from J, with 22 bases between. The CDR3 covers 17 residues. From germline, CDR1 is MDHEN and CDR2 SYDVKM. The CDR3 region is CASRRFRDLRKNSPLHF. Here the CDR3 DNA reads TGTGCCAGCAGGCGATTCCGGGACCTAAGGAAGAATTCACCCCTCCACTTT.

In this sample, this clonotype turned up a few times. V and J are TRBV5-1 and TRBJ2-2; D is unresolved. V was pared by 0 bases and J by 4 bases, with 4 bases between. The germline V gene has CDR1 SGHRS and CDR2 YFSETQ. CDR3 length: 13 amino acids. The CDR3: CASSLDATGELFF. The CDR3, as DNA: TGCGCCAGCAGCTTGGACGCCACCGGGGAGCTGTTTTTT.

V gene TRBV10-3 combines with J gene TRBJ1-2; TRBD1 agrees at 7 bases. Germline values: CDR1 ENHRY, CDR2 SYGVKD. The CDR3 covers 13 residues. J was trimmed by 8 bases and V by 4 bases; bases with no gene match: 7. The CDR3 DNA reads TGTGCCATCAGTGGACGGCAGGGGGTCGGCTACACCTTC. Encoded protein: CAISGRQGVGYTF.

This chain joins TRBV7-2 and TRBJ1-2; D is uncertain. The ends were cut back, 5 bases at V and 2 bases at J, with 12 bases in the middle. The CDR3 is made up of 14 amino acids. Germline-derived CDR1 and CDR2 are SGHTA and FQGNSA. The CDR3 DNA is TGTGCCAGCAGCCCCCGGCGACAAAACTATGGCTACACCTTC. It is translated as CASSPRRQNYGYTF.

The J gene is TRBJ2-3, the V gene TRBV20-1; 11 nucleotides line up with TRBD2. With 7 bases clipped from V and 2 bases from J, the junction kept 5 bases outside the gene matches. CDR1 and CDR2 (germline): DFQATT, SNEGSKA (reference sequence). The CDR3 runs 14 residues. CDR3 region: CSVPTSGATDTQYF. Here the CDR3 DNA reads TGCAGTGTTCCGACTAGCGGGGCCACAGATACGCAGTATTTT.

The chain combines TRBV24-1 with TRBJ1-2, with D perhaps TRBD1 (5 bases). CDR3 length: 14 amino acids. The germline V gene has CDR1 KGHDR and CDR2 SFDVKD. V lost 1 base and J 6 bases, leaving 11 bases between the germline ends. The CDR3 loop is CATSDFSGTHGYTF. The DNA of the CDR3 is TGTGCCACCAGTGATTTTTCAGGGACCCATGGCTACACCTTC.

At least ten counts were recorded for this clonotype. This chain connects TRBV29-1 to TRBJ2-7; D is undetermined. The CDR3 has 8 amino acids. Germline-derived CDR1 and CDR2 are SQVTM and ANQGSEA. V was shortened by 4 bases and J by 10 bases, with 5 bases between the two germline ends. The CDR3 DNA reads as TGCAGCGTTGGAGGCCAGTACTTC. Its translation is CSVGGQYF.